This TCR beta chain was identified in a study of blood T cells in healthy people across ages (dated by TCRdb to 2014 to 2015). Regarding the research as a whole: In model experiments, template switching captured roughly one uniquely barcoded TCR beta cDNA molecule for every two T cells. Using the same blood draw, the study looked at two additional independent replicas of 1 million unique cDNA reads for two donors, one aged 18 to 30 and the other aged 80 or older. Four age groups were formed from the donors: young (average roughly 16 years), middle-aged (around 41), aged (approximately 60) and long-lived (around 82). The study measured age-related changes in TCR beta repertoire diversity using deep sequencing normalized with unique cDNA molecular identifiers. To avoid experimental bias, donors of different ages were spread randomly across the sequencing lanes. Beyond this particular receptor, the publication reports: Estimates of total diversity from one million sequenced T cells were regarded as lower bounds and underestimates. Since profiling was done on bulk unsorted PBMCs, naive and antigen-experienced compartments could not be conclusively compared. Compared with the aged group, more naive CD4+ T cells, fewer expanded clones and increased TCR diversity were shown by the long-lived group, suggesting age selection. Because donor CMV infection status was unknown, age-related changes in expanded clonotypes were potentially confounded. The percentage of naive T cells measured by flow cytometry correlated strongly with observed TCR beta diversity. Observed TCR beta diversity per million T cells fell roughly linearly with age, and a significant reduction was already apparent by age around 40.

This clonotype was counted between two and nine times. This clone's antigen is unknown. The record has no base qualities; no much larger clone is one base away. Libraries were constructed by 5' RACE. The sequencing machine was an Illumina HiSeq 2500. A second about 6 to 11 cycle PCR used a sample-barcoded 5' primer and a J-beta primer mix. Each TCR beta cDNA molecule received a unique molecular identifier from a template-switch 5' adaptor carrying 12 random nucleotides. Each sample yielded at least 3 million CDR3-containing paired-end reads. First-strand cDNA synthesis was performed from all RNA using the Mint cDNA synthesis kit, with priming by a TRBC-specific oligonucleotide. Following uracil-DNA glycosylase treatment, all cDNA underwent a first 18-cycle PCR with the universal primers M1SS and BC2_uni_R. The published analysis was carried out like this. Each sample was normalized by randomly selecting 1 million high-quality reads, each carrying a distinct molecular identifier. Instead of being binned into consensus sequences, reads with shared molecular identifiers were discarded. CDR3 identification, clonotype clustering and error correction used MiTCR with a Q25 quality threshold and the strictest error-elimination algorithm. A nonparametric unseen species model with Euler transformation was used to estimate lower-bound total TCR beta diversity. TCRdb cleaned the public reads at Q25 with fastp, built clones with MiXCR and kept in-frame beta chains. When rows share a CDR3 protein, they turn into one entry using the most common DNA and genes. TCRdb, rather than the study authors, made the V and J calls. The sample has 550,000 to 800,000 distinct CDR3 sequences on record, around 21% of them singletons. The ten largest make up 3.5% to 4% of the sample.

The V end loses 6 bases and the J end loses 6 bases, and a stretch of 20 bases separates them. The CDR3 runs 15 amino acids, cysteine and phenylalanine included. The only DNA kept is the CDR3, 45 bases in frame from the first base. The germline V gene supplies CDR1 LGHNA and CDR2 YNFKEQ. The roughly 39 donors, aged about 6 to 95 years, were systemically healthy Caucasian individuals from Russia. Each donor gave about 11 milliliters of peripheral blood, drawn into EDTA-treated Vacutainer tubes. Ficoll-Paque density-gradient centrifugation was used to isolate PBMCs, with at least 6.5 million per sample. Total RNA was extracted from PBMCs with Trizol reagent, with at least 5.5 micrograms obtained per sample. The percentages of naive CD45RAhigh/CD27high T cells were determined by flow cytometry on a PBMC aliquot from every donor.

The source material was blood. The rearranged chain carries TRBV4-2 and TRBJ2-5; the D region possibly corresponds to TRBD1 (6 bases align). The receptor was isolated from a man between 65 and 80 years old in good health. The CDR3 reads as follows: CASRPGGQSVKTQYF. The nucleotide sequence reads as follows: TGTGCCAGCAGACCGGGCGGACAGTCTGTGAAGACCCAGTACTTC.